This T cell receptor beta chain was captured in a study of T cell responses to AZD1222 COVID-19 vaccine. Profiled with immunoSEQ multiplex PCR; TCRdb holds only in-frame clones, not every one. The sample includes 120,000 or so clones, roughly 90% seen only once; the top ten take around 8%. This clone was observed a single time. The antigen is undetermined. Study-level points and caveats: Reportedly, close to half of spike-specific TCRs are directed against unmutated variant regions. Sampled repertoires all dated from after the peak T cell response. Only a handful of AZD1222 recipients were seropositive at baseline.

Per germline, CDR1 KGHSH and CDR2 LQKENI. The V and J ends lost 3 bases and 3 bases, in that order; junction bases with no gene match: 8. This CDR3 is built from 17 residues. The sequenced sample was peripheral blood, obtained 28 days after the second AZD1222 dose. This sequence joins TRBV18 and TRBJ2-3; TRBD2 agrees at 11 bases. The clonotype originates from an adult who received the AZD1222 COVID-19 vaccine. CDR3 sequence reads: CASSPSSGRPRTDTQYF. DNA for the CDR3: TGTGCCAGCTCACCGTCTAGCGGGAGGCCGAGGACAGATACGCAGTATTTT.